Only a few counts were recorded for the clone carrying this TCR beta chain. A much larger clone sits a single nucleotide away, making a read error possible. RNA transcripts served as the template for amplifying TCR beta CDR3 regions. First-round RT-PCR of the TCR CDR3 relied on the HTBI primer set. TCRdb independently ran MiXCR on the multiplex PCR reads; one entry per CDR3 protein. The data show approximately 400,000 distinct CDR3 sequences, roughly 14% seen once. This sample stems from a study of T cells in Graves' hyperthyroidism and ophthalmopathy. Sequenced input: blood. This receptor was obtained from a woman aged 60-75 years with Graves' hyperthyroidism.

The CDR3, as DNA: TGTGCCAGCAGTGGTTCCGTGAACACTGAAGCTTTCTTT. It encodes CASSGSVNTEAFF. The V and J genes are TRBV2 and TRBJ1-1; D ambiguous. Germline V gene sequence: CDR1 SNHLY, CDR2 FYNNEI. V was pared by 4 bases and J by 0 bases, with 6 bases between. CDR3 size: 13 residues.